The 31 T cell receptor beta chains below were found in one sample sequenced in a study of T cell repertoires in cytomegalovirus infection. No antigens are known for them. TCRdb re-derived calls from the reads in MiXCR, one entry per CDR3 protein. Of approximately 730,000 distinct CDR3 sequences listed, around 32% were seen once; the top ten hold 15% to 20%. The sample was cultured PBMCs, taken from culture after CMV antigen stimulation. The receptor source for this set is a human donor in good health (CMV status not recorded). Some clones in this sample may be carry-over from other donors' samples.

The chain links TRBV2 to TRBJ2-6; D possibly matches TRBD1 or TRBD2 (6 bases each). The germline gives CDR1 SNHLY, CDR2 FYNNEI. The CDR3 is 15 residues long. Trimming stripped 6 bases from V and 4 bases from J, with 13 bases between. In DNA, the CDR3 is TGTGCCAGCAGGGGACGGAGGGGGGGGGCCAACGTCCTGACTTTC. This codes for CASRGRRGGANVLTF.

The chain employs TRBV5-1 and TRBJ2-3; 11 bases fit TRBD2. The CDR3 runs to 15 residues. V shed 5 bases, J shed 6 bases, and the junction held 8 bases outside the gene matches. Germline-derived CDR1 and CDR2 are SGHRS and YFSETQ. The CDR3 DNA follows: TGCGCCAGCAGGCAACTAGCGGGGGCCCAGGATACGCAGTATTTT. Translating it yields CASRQLAGAQDTQYF.

The gene calls are TRBV4-2 and TRBJ2-5; 7 nucleotides line up with TRBD1. The CDR3 sequence is 14 residues long. The V and J ends lost 4 bases and 7 bases, in that order; junction bases with no gene match: 9. CDR1 is LGHNA and CDR2 is YNFKEQ in the germline V gene. This chain's CDR3 is CASSPRGTDGTQYF. CDR3 in DNA: TGTGCCAGCAGCCCCCGAGGGACAGACGGGACCCAGTACTTC.

The chain recombines TRBV20-1 with TRBJ2-1; D possibly corresponds to TRBD2 (6 bases). The V gene lost 0 bases and the J gene lost 5 bases, with 17 bases spanning the gap. Germline V gives CDR1 DFQATT, CDR2 SNEGSKA (reference sequence). The CDR3 contains 16 residues. The CDR3 sequence: CSARDPLRGVDNEQFF. CDR3 nucleotides: TGCAGTGCTAGAGATCCTCTCCGCGGGGTGGACAATGAGCAGTTCTTC.

CDR3 residues: CASSHGGTAYEQYF. In DNA, the CDR3 is TGTGCCAGCAGCCATGGTGGGACCGCCTACGAGCAGTACTTC. This rearrangement joins TRBV7-6 to TRBJ2-7; either TRBD1 or TRBD2 may fit D (5 bases each). The germline CDR1 and CDR2 sequences are SGHVS and FNYEAQ. This CDR3 is 14 amino acids long. Trimming left V 5 bases short and J 2 bases short, with 13 bases between.

This clonotype was seen only a few times. The V gene is TRBV11-2, the J gene TRBJ2-1; D remains ambiguous. Deletions cut 5 bases from V and 11 bases from J, with 16 bases between. The CDR3 totals 13 residues. Germline CDR1 reads SGHAT; CDR2 reads FQNNGV. CDR3 nucleotide sequence: TGTGCCAGCAGCCTTATGACGGAGAGAAAGCAGTTCTTC. Protein product: CASSLMTERKQFF.

This clonotype has at least ten counts. The chain joins TRBV7-2 to TRBJ1-3; D gene unclear. This CDR3 is 17 amino acids long. Per the germline V gene, CDR1 is SGHTA and CDR2 is FQGNSA. Trimming removed 3 bases from V and 2 bases from J, with 17 bases in between. The CDR3 sequence: CASSFDISHTTGNTIYF. The CDR3 DNA follows: TGTGCCAGCAGCTTCGATATATCACATACCACTGGAAACACCATATATTTT.

The chain recombines TRBV27 with TRBJ1-5; D gene unclear. CDR1 is MNHEY, CDR2 SMNVEV, per germline (reference sequence). V shed 3 bases and J shed 0 bases, with 12 bases lying between them. There are 16 residues in the CDR3. The CDR3 is CASSLKGSISNQPQHF. CDR3 nucleotide sequence: TGTGCCAGCAGTTTGAAAGGTTCCATTAGCAATCAGCCCCAGCATTTT.

In DNA form, the CDR3 reads TGTGCCAGCAGCCTTAACCCCAGGGGGGCAGGGGTGAATTCACCCCTCCACTTT. Residues: CASSLNPRGAGVNSPLHF. The J gene is TRBJ1-6, the V gene TRBV14; TRBD1 matches at 7 bases. The V gene end was trimmed by 4 bases and the J gene end by 7 bases; junction bases not matched to a gene: 16. Germline-derived CDR1 and CDR2 are SGHDN and FVKESK. There are 18 residues in the CDR3.

This chain joins TRBV2 and TRBJ1-1; a weak D match, TRBD1 (6 bases). CDR1 and CDR2 from the germline V gene are SNHLY and FYNNEI. Trimming took 3 bases from V and 6 from J, leaving 11 bases between them. The CDR3 is made up of 13 amino acids. In DNA, the CDR3 is TGTGCCAGCAGTGAGTACAGGGACTCTGAAGCTTTCTTT. As protein: CASSEYRDSEAFF.

This clonotype came up once. One end of the junction is discordant with germline, which a read error may explain. The chain has TRBV10-3 and TRBJ2-5; D gene uncertain. Germline CDR1 reads ENHRY; CDR2 reads SYGVKD. This CDR3 is 14 amino acids long. The CDR3 sequence: CAISVMGRQETQHF. Here the CDR3 DNA reads TGTGCCATCAGTGTTATGGGTCGCCAAGAGACCCAGCACTTC.

In its sample, this clonotype was seen once. The chain recombines TRBV28 with TRBJ1-5; D is ambiguous. Germline values: CDR1 MDHEN, CDR2 SYDVKM. The CDR3 is 14 residues long. Trimming stripped 3 bases from V and 7 bases from J, with 13 bases between. The CDR3 coding sequence is TGTGCCAGCAGTTTTTCCCCACAAGGGCAGCCCCAGCATTTT. This encodes CASSFSPQGQPQHF.

V is TRBV29-1 and J is TRBJ2-5; D is possibly TRBD1 or TRBD2 (6 bases each). This CDR3 has 13 residues. Germline V lookup: CDR1 SQVTM, CDR2 ANQGSEA. Trimming removed 4 bases at V and 7 bases at J, with 16 bases between. The CDR3, as DNA: TGCAGCGTTGTACCGGGGGCCCCTGTGACCCAGTACTTC. Translating it yields CSVVPGAPVTQYF.

This clonotype came up a few times. A read error may produce the germline difference seen at one junction end. This sequence joins TRBV12-3 or TRBV12-4 and TRBJ2-1; D is undetermined. The length of the CDR3 is 13 residues. CDR3 residues: CASSFSRSRSLLF. The CDR3 DNA follows: TGTGCCAGCAGTTTTAGCAGGTCGCGGAGCCTACTCTTC.

This clonotype turned up a few times. The chain recombines TRBV6-1 with TRBJ2-1; D is perhaps TRBD2 (6 bases). The V end lost 7 bases, the J end lost 0 bases, and 19 bases lay between the germline ends. This CDR3 is built from 17 residues. In germline, CDR1 is MNHNS, CDR2 SASEGT. The CDR3 DNA is TGTGCCAGCACCGCGGGACTGGGTTTTAGCTCCTACAATGAGCAGTTCTTC. Translation: CASTAGLGFSSYNEQFF.

This clonotype was counted ten times or more. CDR3 bases: TGTGCCACTGATTCCAGAGCTGGGGCCAACGTCCTGACTTTC. It encodes CATDSRAGANVLTF. V gene TRBV24-1 combines with J gene TRBJ2-6, with D hard to call. Germline assignment: CDR1 KGHDR and CDR2 SFDVKD. This CDR3 has 14 amino acids. Trimming pared 10 bases from V and 2 bases from J, leaving 11 bases between.

The chain has TRBV11-2 and TRBJ2-4, with 10 bases matching TRBD1. The CDR3 runs 15 residues. After removal of 7 bases from V and 1 base from J, the junction contained 4 bases not matched to a gene. Germline-derived CDR1 and CDR2 are SGHAT and FQNNGV. The CDR3 region has the DNA TGTGCCAGCAACCCGGGACAGGGGGCCAAAAACATTCAGTACTTC. This codes for CASNPGQGAKNIQYF.

Only a few counts were recorded for this clonotype. The V gene is TRBV20-1, the J gene TRBJ1-2; TRBD1 matches at 9 bases. CDR1 is DFQATT, CDR2 SNEGSKA, per germline (reference sequence). CDR3 length: 14 residues. V lost 0 bases and J lost 4; bases outside the gene matches: 3. CDR3 sequence: CSARDKTGGYGYTF. The CDR3 DNA reads as TGCAGTGCTAGAGACAAGACAGGGGGCTATGGCTACACCTTC.

This clonotype was counted a few times. The rearrangement uses TRBV6-6 and TRBJ2-7; tentatively, D is TRBD1 or TRBD2 (5 bases each). CDR3 length equals 14 residues. Trimming pared 8 bases from V and 0 bases from J, leaving 14 bases between. The V gene's germline CDR1 is MNHNY and CDR2 SVGAGI (reference sequence). The CDR3 loop reads CASLHGTDSYEQYF. The CDR3 nucleotides read TGTGCCAGCCTACACGGGACCGACTCCTACGAGCAGTACTTC.

Ten or more counts support this clonotype. The rearrangement uses TRBV7-2 and TRBJ2-5, with 10 bases lining up with TRBD2. With 4 bases clipped from V and 1 base from J, the junction kept 3 bases outside the gene matches. Per the germline V gene, CDR1 is SGHTA and CDR2 is FQGNSA. The CDR3 has 15 residues. CDR3 bases: TGTGCCAGCAGCTCCGGGACTAGCGCCCAAGAGACCCAGTACTTC. Its translation is CASSSGTSAQETQYF.

The genes are TRBV6-1 and TRBJ2-7, with TRBD1 matching over 11 bases. From germline, CDR1 is MNHNS and CDR2 SASEGT. Trimming at V came to 4 bases and at J to 3 bases, leaving 5 bases not matched to a gene. This CDR3 contains 15 residues. The CDR3 DNA sequence: TGTGCCAGCAGTGTTCTGGGACAGGGGGTCTACGAGCAGTACTTC. It is translated as CASSVLGQGVYEQYF.

The chain employs TRBV28 and TRBJ1-2; D is undetermined. The germline V gene has CDR1 MDHEN and CDR2 SYDVKM. The V end was cut by 7 bases, the J end by 3 bases, with 6 bases between. The CDR3 contains 11 residues. The CDR3 sequence: CASTDHYGYTF. The CDR3 bases are TGTGCCAGCACAGACCACTATGGCTACACCTTC.

This clonotype was detected many times. The chain carries TRBV7-2 and TRBJ2-3, with D unclear. The V and J ends lost 2 bases and 0 bases respectively, with 12 bases between them. CDR3 length equals 16 residues. In germline, CDR1 is SGHTA, CDR2 FQGNSA. CDR3 amino acids: CASSLLGSASTDTQYF. The CDR3 DNA is TGTGCCAGCAGCTTATTGGGGTCCGCGAGCACAGATACGCAGTATTTT.

This clonotype occurred a few times. CDR3 sequence (DNA): TGTGCCAGCAGTTACCCTTCTGGGAATGAGCAGTTCTTC. It specifies CASSYPSGNEQFF. V is TRBV6-8 and J is TRBJ2-1, with D uncertain. The germline gives CDR1 MNHGY, CDR2 SAAAGT. The V gene lost 2 bases and the J gene lost 7 bases, with 9 bases spanning the gap. The CDR3 spans 13 residues.

This clonotype was found many times. The chain links TRBV7-2 to TRBJ1-4, with D uncertain. The CDR3 sequence is 15 residues long. The germline CDR1 and CDR2 sequences are SGHTA and FQGNSA. V was cut by 5 bases and J by 6 bases, with 16 bases left in between. CDR3 sequence: CASSPFEREYEKLFF. The CDR3 nucleotides read TGTGCCAGCAGCCCCTTCGAACGAGAGTATGAAAAACTGTTTTTT.

This clonotype occurred once. The chain carries TRBV18 and TRBJ1-1, with D unresolved. V was clipped by 6 bases and J by 7 bases, with 18 bases between them. This CDR3 spans 14 amino acids. Germline V gives CDR1 KGHSH, CDR2 LQKENI. Written as DNA, the CDR3 is TGTGCCAGCTCCACATCGGCGGTCGACATTGAAGCTTTCTTT. It translates to CASSTSAVDIEAFF.

The chain uses TRBV4-2 and TRBJ2-7; 7 nucleotides line up with TRBD1. This CDR3 has 14 residues. V was clipped by 0 bases and J by 3 bases; unmatched bases: 2. The germline CDR1 and CDR2 sequences are LGHNA and YNFKEQ. The CDR3 here is CASSQEYRGYEQYF. CDR3 in DNA: TGTGCCAGCAGCCAAGAGTACAGGGGCTACGAGCAGTACTTC.

The chain employs TRBV7-9 and TRBJ1-6, with TRBD1 as a possible D gene (6 bases). The germline gives CDR1 SEHNR, CDR2 FQNEAQ (reference sequence). Trimming shortened V by 6 bases and J by 7 bases, and 13 bases separated the two germline ends. This CDR3 comprises 14 residues. In DNA form, the CDR3 reads TGTGCCAGCAGTGACAGGTTCCTAAATTCACCCCTCCACTTT. Its protein product is CASSDRFLNSPLHF.

The rearrangement uses TRBV7-8 and TRBJ2-7, with 9 positions matching TRBD1. The CDR3 runs to 15 residues. CDR1 SGHVS and CDR2 FQNEAQ come from the germline V gene. V shed 1 base and J 5 bases; nucleotides not matched to a gene: 6. CDR3 protein: CASSLEMGQGDEQYF. The CDR3 nucleotides read TGTGCCAGCAGCTTAGAGATGGGACAGGGTGACGAGCAGTACTTC. Combining the CDR3 with reference TRBV7-8 and TRBJ2-7 gives the whole variable domain GAGVSQSPRYKVAKRGQDVALRCDPISGHVSLFWYQQALGQGPEFLTYFQNEAQLDKSGLPSDRFFAERPEGSVSTLKIQRTQQEDSAVYLCASSLEMGQGDEQYFGPGTRLTVT.

The rearrangement uses TRBV6-8 and TRBJ1-1; TRBD1 aligns across 8 bases. The V gene's germline CDR1 is MNHGY and CDR2 SAAAGT. This CDR3 region has 17 residues. The trim removed 5 bases at V and 6 bases at J, leaving 17 bases unmatched. In DNA form, the CDR3 reads TGTGCCAGCAGTCCCGGACAGGGACGATTCGGTCGGCCTGAAGCTTTCTTT. Amino acid sequence: CASSPGQGRFGRPEAFF.

The chain employs TRBV12-3 or TRBV12-4 and TRBJ2-3, with TRBD2 identical over 9 bases. V lost 6 bases, J lost 4 bases, and 5 bases stayed unmatched. The CDR3 length is 14 residues. The CDR3 DNA sequence: TGTGCCAGCAGCCCGGGACTAGCCCCAGATACGCAGTATTTT. Protein: CASSPGLAPDTQYF.